The 6 T cell receptor beta chains listed next were all sequenced from one sample in a study of T-cell memory formation after mild COVID-19. TCRdb processed the 5' RACE reads anew with MiXCR; each CDR3 protein has one entry. This sample has tens of thousands of distinct CDR3 sequences; about 13% occur once, and the top ten carry about 28%. Sequencing used PBMCs or a T cell subset sorted from them (not recorded which). All receptors derive from an adult woman who had mild COVID-19 (a few samples of this study predate the infection). Cell type and time point are not known.

The chain joins TRBV12-3 or TRBV12-4 to TRBJ1-4, with 10 bases fitting TRBD1. Trimming at V came to 7 bases and at J to 5 bases, leaving 4 bases not matched to a gene. The CDR3 is made up of 14 amino acids. Here the CDR3 reads CASTSGQGNEKLFF. Written as DNA, the CDR3 is TGTGCCAGCACCTCGGGACAGGGGAATGAAAAACTGTTTTTT.

The rearrangement uses TRBV12-3 or TRBV12-4 and TRBJ1-3; 7 nucleotides match TRBD1. The CDR3 has 17 residues. Trimming removed 5 bases from V and 0 bases from J; junction bases left unmatched: 10. The CDR3 here is CASSPQGQTISGNTIYF. The DNA for the CDR3 is TGTGCCAGCAGTCCCCAGGGACAGACTATCTCTGGAAACACCATATATTTT.

This clonotype was detected only a few times. The chain couples TRBV4-1 to TRBJ1-1; the D gene is possibly TRBD1 (5 bases). The CDR3 is made up of 15 amino acids. In germline, CDR1 is MGHRA, CDR2 YSYEKL. Trimming stripped 1 base from V and 3 bases from J, with 12 bases between. DNA of the CDR3: TGCGCCAGCAGCCAAGTTCACGCGGGGGACACTGAAGCTTTCTTT. Translated: CASSQVHAGDTEAFF.

This clonotype was counted only a few times. The chain uses TRBV7-9 and TRBJ2-7; unclear D gene. Per germline, CDR1 SEHNR and CDR2 FQNEAQ (reference sequence). V was pared by 1 base and J by 7 bases, with 8 bases between. The CDR3 has 12 residues. The CDR3 is CASSLGGREQYF. Written as DNA, the CDR3 is TGTGCCAGCAGCTTAGGCGGAAGAGAGCAGTACTTC.

This clonotype was observed a few times. This chain connects TRBV10-3 to TRBJ2-2; TRBD1 agrees at 8 bases. The CDR3 extends over 14 amino acids. Germline CDR1 is ENHRY and CDR2 is SYGVKD. The junction had 7 bases not matched to a gene; V was cut back by 10 bases and J by 3 bases. The CDR3 DNA reads TGTGCCACACAAATGACAGGGGACACCGGGGAGCTGTTTTTT. This codes for CATQMTGDTGELFF.

The chain is built from TRBV7-9 and TRBJ2-3, with D hard to call. The ends were cut back, 5 bases at V and 5 bases at J, with 8 bases in the middle. The CDR3 has 12 residues. Germline-derived CDR1 and CDR2 are SEHNR and FQNEAQ (reference sequence). The CDR3 protein is CASSRPLDTQYF. CDR3 nucleotides: TGTGCCAGCAGCCGTCCCCTAGATACGCAGTATTTT.